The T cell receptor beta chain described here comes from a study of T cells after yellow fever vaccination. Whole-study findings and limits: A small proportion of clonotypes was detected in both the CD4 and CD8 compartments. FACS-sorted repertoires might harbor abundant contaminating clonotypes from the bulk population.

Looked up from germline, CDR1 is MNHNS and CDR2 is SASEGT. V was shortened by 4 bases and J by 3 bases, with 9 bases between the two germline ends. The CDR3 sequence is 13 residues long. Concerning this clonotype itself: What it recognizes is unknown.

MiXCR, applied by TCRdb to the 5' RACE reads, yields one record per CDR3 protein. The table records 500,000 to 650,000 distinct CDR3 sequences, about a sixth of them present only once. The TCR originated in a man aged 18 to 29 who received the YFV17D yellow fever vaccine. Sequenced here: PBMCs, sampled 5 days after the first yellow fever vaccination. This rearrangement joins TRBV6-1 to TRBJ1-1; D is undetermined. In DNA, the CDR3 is TGTGCCAGCAGTGGCTTACCTGACACTGAAGCTTTCTTT. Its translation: CASSGLPDTEAFF.